The sequence of this T cell receptor (beta chain) was determined in a study of T cell responses to AZD1222 COVID-19 vaccine. Whole-study context: Second doses at about 4 or about 12 weeks were pooled. Study-wide points: Spike-specific TCR breadth and depth grew following two AZD1222 doses.

V gave up 5 bases and J gave up 1 base, with 11 bases separating them. Looked up from germline, CDR1 is KGHSH and CDR2 is LQKENI. The CDR3 loop spans 14 amino acids. Profiled with immunoSEQ multiplex PCR; TCRdb holds only in-frame clones, not every one. The sample has roughly 150,000 clones, 85% to 95% seen once; the top ten hold 7.5% to 9.5%. Concerning this clone itself: The target antigen is unknown.

The sample was peripheral blood, taken on day 0 of AZD1222 vaccination. The chain couples TRBV18 to TRBJ1-1; a possible D gene is TRBD1 (5 bases). The TCR comes from an adult in good health. DNA for the CDR3: TGTGCCAGCTCATCCGGGGGGACGAACACTGAAGCTTTCTTT. It yields the protein CASSSGGTNTEAFF.